Below are 20 T cell receptor beta chains sequenced from a single sample in a study of vaccination and CD4 T cells after COVID-19. These receptors' antigens are unknown. The treatment denotes: roughly nine-day PBMC culture with coronavirus spike peptide pools or control peptides (ViraFEST assay). Sequenced with the Oncomine TCR Beta short-read assay was DNA taken from cultured CD4+ T cells. In TCRdb, the PCR reads were re-called with MiXCR into one record per CDR3 protein. Here the sample spans 20,000 to 25,000 distinct CDR3 sequences, 60% being singletons. Here the sequenced sample was CD4+ T cells from blood, cultured in vitro, taken after SARS-CoV-2 vaccination. The receptors originated from a human donor who received a COVID-19 vaccine.

V usage is TRBV15 and J usage is TRBJ1-6, with 12 bases identical to TRBD1. The germline V gene encodes CDR1 LNHNV and CDR2 YYDKDF (reference sequence). The CDR3 runs to 20 residues. J gave up 0 bases and V 0 bases, and 6 bases lay outside the gene matches. The DNA of the CDR3 is TGTGCCACCAGCAGAGATCTAATGGGACAGGGGGCCTCCTATAATTCACCCCTCCACTTT. It specifies CATSRDLMGQGASYNSPLHF.

The table lists this clonotype with a few counts. The chain carries TRBV11-3 and TRBJ1-6; perhaps TRBD1 as D (5 bases). Germline CDR1 and CDR2: SGHNT and YENEEA. This CDR3 spans 13 amino acids. The V gene lost 5 bases and the J gene lost 7 bases, with 9 bases spanning the gap. The CDR3 loop reads CASSRGRNSPLHF. The CDR3 coding sequence is TGTGCCAGCAGCCGGGGCCGAAATTCACCCCTCCACTTT.

This chain joins TRBV19 and TRBJ1-5, with TRBD1 as a possible D gene (6 bases). This CDR3 region has 13 residues. The germline CDR1 and CDR2 sequences are LNHDA and SQIVND (reference sequence). V dropped 3 bases and J dropped 5 bases, with 8 bases sitting between them. CDR3 DNA: TGTGCCAGTAGTATTGACAGGTATCAGCCCCAGCATTTT. Translated, it gives CASSIDRYQPQHF.

This clonotype occurred a few times. The V gene is TRBV24-1, the J gene TRBJ2-5, with D tentatively TRBD1 (5 bases). Germline CDR1 and CDR2: KGHDR and SFDVKD. Trimming pared 1 base from V and 4 bases from J, leaving 9 bases between. This CDR3 region has 14 residues. In nucleotides, the CDR3 is TGTGCCACCAGTGATTTCCAGGGCCGAGAGACCCAGTACTTC. Its translation: CATSDFQGRETQYF.

The chain uses TRBV15 and TRBJ2-7; D ambiguous. Germline-derived CDR1 and CDR2 are LNHNV and YYDKDF (reference sequence). Trimming left V 0 bases short and J 0 bases short, with 6 bases between. The length of the CDR3 is 14 residues. The CDR3: CATSRDRSSYEQYF. The CDR3 DNA reads TGTGCCACCAGCAGAGACAGATCCTCCTACGAGCAGTACTTC.

This chain links TRBV7-2 with TRBJ1-2, with no clear D. Germline CDR1 is SGHTA and CDR2 is FQGNSA. The CDR3 loop spans 15 amino acids. The germline V and J ends were trimmed by 1 base and 4 bases, with 13 bases remaining between them. CDR3 protein: CASSLGPQSSYGYTF. The CDR3, as DNA: TGTGCCAGCAGCTTAGGACCACAGTCCTCCTATGGCTACACCTTC.

The chain uses TRBV15 and TRBJ1-5, with D unresolved. V dropped 0 bases and J dropped 4 bases, with 4 bases sitting between them. Germline CDR1 and CDR2: LNHNV and YYDKDF (reference sequence). CDR3 length equals 13 residues. The CDR3 region is CATSRDRNQPQHF. The DNA for the CDR3 is TGTGCCACCAGCAGAGATCGGAATCAGCCCCAGCATTTT.

The rearrangement joins TRBV20-1 to TRBJ2-7; 10 nucleotides match TRBD1. Germline V gene sequence: CDR1 DFQATT, CDR2 SNEGSKA (reference sequence). V lost 0 bases to trimming and J lost 7 bases; unmatched junction nucleotides: 15. CDR3 length equals 17 residues. The CDR3 region has the DNA TGCAGTGCTAGAGATCCGGCTGGGACAGGGGTTATGAGGGAGCAGTACTTC. Protein sequence: CSARDPAGTGVMREQYF.

This clonotype was seen a handful of times. The chain combines TRBV12-1 with TRBJ1-5; the table's D call, TRBD1, has no DNA check behind it. TRBV12-1 is a pseudogene segment. This CDR3 contains 15 residues. This CDR3 is CASSKTGVCNQPQHF. For the CDR3, the DNA is TGTGCCAGCAGCAAAACAGGGGTCTGCAATCAGCCCCAGCATTTT.

The CDR3, as DNA: TGTGCCAGCAGCTTAGGTGCCGGGACCGTGAGTGAAGCTTTCTTT. Residues: CASSLGAGTVSEAFF. The chain employs TRBV7-9 and TRBJ1-1, with D perhaps matching TRBD1 (5 bases). Germline lookup yields CDR1 SEHNR and CDR2 FQNEAQ (reference sequence). Between the trimmed V and J ends, which lost 1 base and 7 bases, there was a span of 16 bases. This CDR3 region has 15 residues.

J is TRBJ1-5 and V is TRBV19; a weak D match, TRBD1 (5 bases). The length of the CDR3 is 15 residues. Germline V gene sequence: CDR1 LNHDA, CDR2 SQIVND (reference sequence). Trimming shortened V by 3 bases and J by 7 bases, and 16 bases separated the two germline ends. The CDR3 DNA reads TGTGCCAGTAGTATTTCGGGACCCTCCAGCCAGCCCCAGCATTTT. Protein sequence: CASSISGPSSQPQHF.

The gene calls are TRBV20-1 and TRBJ1-3; D ambiguous. Trimming removed 4 bases from V and 0 bases from J, with 19 bases in between. The CDR3 is 17 residues long. In germline, CDR1 is DFQATT, CDR2 SNEGSKA (reference sequence). The CDR3 loop reads CSATPLVFSSSGNTIYF. As DNA, the CDR3 is TGCAGTGCTACCCCTCTCGTGTTTTCAAGCTCTGGAAACACCATATATTTT.

The CDR3 DNA is TGCGCCAGCAGCTTGACAGGGGACAATCAGCCCCAGCATTTT. Its protein product is CASSLTGDNQPQHF. The rearrangement links TRBV5-1 to TRBJ1-5, with 7 bases lining up with TRBD1. The CDR3 has 14 residues. Germline values: CDR1 SGHRS, CDR2 YFSETQ. The junction had 1 base not matched to a gene; V was cut back by 1 base and J by 3 bases.

This clonotype was detected only a few times. The V and J genes are TRBV2 and TRBJ1-2; 7 bases fit TRBD1. CDR3 length: 12 amino acids. Trimming took 6 bases from V and 8 from J; bases not matched to a gene: 6. The germline gives CDR1 SNHLY, CDR2 FYNNEI. CDR3 nucleotides: TGTGCCAGCAGCTGGGACAGTGTGGGCTACACCTTC. Protein product: CASSWDSVGYTF. Filled out from reference TRBV2 and TRBJ1-2, the complete variable domain reads EPEVTQTPSHQVTQMGQEVILRCVPISNHLYFYWYRQILGQKVEFLVSFYNNEISEKSEIFDDQFSVERPDGSNFTLKIRSTKLEDSAMYFCASSWDSVGYTFGSGTRLTVV.

This clonotype was counted a few times. The chain has TRBV7-9 and TRBJ2-6, with 9 bases aligning to TRBD1. This CDR3 is built from 17 residues. After removal of 1 base from V and 4 bases from J, the junction contained 5 bases not matched to a gene. Germline V gene sequence: CDR1 SEHNR, CDR2 FQNEAQ (reference sequence). CDR3 region: CASSLGDRESGANVLTF. Here the CDR3 DNA reads TGTGCCAGCAGCTTAGGGGACAGGGAGTCCGGGGCCAACGTCCTGACTTTC.

This clonotype turned up a few times. The rearrangement uses TRBV20-1 and TRBJ2-7; TRBD2 matches at 10 bases. V trimming: 4 bases; J trimming: 2 bases; junction bases outside the gene matches: 8. The CDR3 spans 15 residues. Looked up from germline, CDR1 is DFQATT and CDR2 is SNEGSKA (reference sequence). The CDR3, as DNA: TGCAGTGCTACCTCGATGAGCGGGGGGGCCTACGAGCAGTACTTC. Translation gives CSATSMSGGAYEQYF.

The rearrangement links TRBV19 to TRBJ1-1; 9 nucleotides align to TRBD1. J was trimmed by 5 bases and V by 4 bases; bases with no gene match: 5. CDR3 size: 14 residues. Germline V gene lookup returns CDR1 LNHDA and CDR2 SQIVND (reference sequence). This CDR3 is CASSTPTGGTEAFF. DNA for the CDR3: TGTGCCAGTAGTACCCCGACAGGGGGGACTGAAGCTTTCTTT. The whole variable domain, remainder taken from reference TRBV19 and TRBJ1-1, is DGGITQSPKYLFRKEGQNVTLSCEQNLNHDAMYWYRQDPGQGLRLIYYSQIVNDFQKGDIAEGYSVSREKKESFPLTVTSAQKNPTAFYLCASSTPTGGTEAFFGQGTRLTVV.

This chain connects TRBV10-3 to TRBJ2-5; TRBD2 matches at 10 bases. This CDR3 spans 17 amino acids. V gave up 0 bases and J gave up 4 bases; unmatched junction bases: 8. Germline V gene sequence: CDR1 ENHRY, CDR2 SYGVKD. The CDR3 here is CAISESRTSGDPETQYF. CDR3 coding DNA: TGTGCCATCAGTGAGTCGAGGACTAGCGGTGACCCAGAGACCCAGTACTTC.

The V gene is TRBV24-1, the J gene TRBJ2-3; maybe TRBD1 (5 bases). The CDR3 totals 14 residues. Germline CDR1 and CDR2: KGHDR and SFDVKD. V was cut by 4 bases and J by 5 bases, with 12 bases left in between. CDR3 protein: CATSEQGVVDTQYF. As DNA, the CDR3 is TGTGCCACCAGTGAGCAGGGTGTCGTAGATACGCAGTATTTT.

The V call is TRBV14, the J call TRBJ2-1, with 9 bases aligning to TRBD1. The junction had 3 bases not matched to a gene; V was cut back by 4 bases and J by 5 bases. The CDR3 covers 14 residues. Germline V gene sequence: CDR1 SGHDN, CDR2 FVKESK. CDR3 sequence (DNA): TGTGCCAGCAGCCGAGGGACAGGGCACAATGAGCAGTTCTTC. Encoded protein: CASSRGTGHNEQFF.